This T cell receptor beta chain emerged from a study of blood T cells in healthy people across ages. Notes on the study in general: It was not possible, with unsorted PBMCs, to conclusively compare naive and antigen-experienced cells.

In its sample, this clonotype was seen many times. Its target is not known. This CDR3 is 16 amino acids long. Trimming shortened V by 5 bases and J by 4 bases, and 21 bases separated the two germline ends. Looked up from germline, CDR1 is DFQATT and CDR2 is SNEGSKA (reference sequence). A second PCR, run for roughly 7 to 11 cycles, used a sample-barcoded 5' primer plus a J-beta primer mix. TCRdb recomputed calls from the 5' RACE reads with MiXCR, one row per CDR3 protein. The profile covers 650,000 or so distinct CDR3 sequences, with 40% to 65% appearing a single time and roughly 14% taken by the ten largest.

The receptor was isolated from an elderly woman in good health. This chain links TRBV20-1 with TRBJ2-1; D may be TRBD2 (6 bases). Sequenced input: blood. The DNA for the CDR3 is TGCAGTGCTCCTAGTGGCCCTCCGGGACTTTACAATGAGCAGTTCTTC. It is translated as CSAPSGPPGLYNEQFF.